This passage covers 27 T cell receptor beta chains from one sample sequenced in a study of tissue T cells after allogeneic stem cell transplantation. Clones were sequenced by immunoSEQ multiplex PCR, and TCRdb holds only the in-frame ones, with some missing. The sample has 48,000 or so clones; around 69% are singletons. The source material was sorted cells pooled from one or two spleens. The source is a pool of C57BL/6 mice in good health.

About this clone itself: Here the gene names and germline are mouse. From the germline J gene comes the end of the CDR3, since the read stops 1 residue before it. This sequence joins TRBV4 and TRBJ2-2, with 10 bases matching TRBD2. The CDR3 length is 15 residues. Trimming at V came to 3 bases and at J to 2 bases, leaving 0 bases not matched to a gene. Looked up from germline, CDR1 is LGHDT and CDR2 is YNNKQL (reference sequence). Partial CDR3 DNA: TGTGCCAGCAGCTACTGGGGGGGCAACACCGGGCAGCTCTAC. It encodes CASSYWGGNTGQLY. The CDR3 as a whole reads CASSYWGGNTGQLYF.

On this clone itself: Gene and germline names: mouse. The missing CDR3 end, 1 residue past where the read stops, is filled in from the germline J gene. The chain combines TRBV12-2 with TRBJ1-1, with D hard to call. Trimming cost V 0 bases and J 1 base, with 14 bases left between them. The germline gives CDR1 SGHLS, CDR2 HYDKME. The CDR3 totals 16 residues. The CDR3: CASSLAPTRVNTEVFF. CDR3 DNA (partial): TGTGCCAGCTCTCTCGCCCCCACTCGGGTAAACACAGAAGTCTTC.

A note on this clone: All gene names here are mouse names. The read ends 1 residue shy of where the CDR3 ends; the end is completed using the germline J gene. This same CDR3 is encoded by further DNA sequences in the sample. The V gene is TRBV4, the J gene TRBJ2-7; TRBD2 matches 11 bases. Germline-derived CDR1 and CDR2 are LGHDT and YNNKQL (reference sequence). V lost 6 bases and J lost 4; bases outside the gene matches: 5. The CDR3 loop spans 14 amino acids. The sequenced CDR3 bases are TGTGCCAGCAGTTCCGGGACTGGGGGATATGAACAGTAC. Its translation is CASSSGTGGYEQY. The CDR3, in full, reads CASSSGTGGYEQYF.

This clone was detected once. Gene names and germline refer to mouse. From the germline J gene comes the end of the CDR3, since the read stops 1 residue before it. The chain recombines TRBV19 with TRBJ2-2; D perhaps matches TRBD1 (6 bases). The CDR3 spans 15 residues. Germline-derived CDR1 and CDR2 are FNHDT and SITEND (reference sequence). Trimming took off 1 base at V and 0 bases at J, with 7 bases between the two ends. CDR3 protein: CASSITGTNTGQLYF. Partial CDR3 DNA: TGTGCCAGCAGTATAACAGGGACAAACACCGGGCAGCTCTAC. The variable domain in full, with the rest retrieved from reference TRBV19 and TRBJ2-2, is GGIITQTPKFLIGQEGQKLTLKCQQNFNHDTMYWYRQDSGKGLRLIYYSITENDLQKGDLSEGYDASREKKSSFSLTVTSAQKNEMAVFLCASSITGTNTGQLYFGEGSKLTVL.

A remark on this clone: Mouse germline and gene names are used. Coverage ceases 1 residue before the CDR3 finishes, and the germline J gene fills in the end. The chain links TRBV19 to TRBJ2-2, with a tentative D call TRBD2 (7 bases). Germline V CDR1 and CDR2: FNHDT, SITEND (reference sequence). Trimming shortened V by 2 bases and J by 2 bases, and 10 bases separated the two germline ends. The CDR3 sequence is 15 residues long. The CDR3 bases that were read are TGTGCCAGCAGTATTTCTGGGGGCAACACCGGGCAGCTCTAC. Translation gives CASSISGGNTGQLY. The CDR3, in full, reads CASSISGGNTGQLYF.

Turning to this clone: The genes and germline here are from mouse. The CDR3 bases that were read are TGTGCCAGCTCTCTCCAAGGGAGCTCCTATGAACAGTAC. It codes for CASSLQGSSYEQY. The CDR3, in full, reads CASSLQGSSYEQYF. The chain joins TRBV12-1 to TRBJ2-7; D uncertain. The missing CDR3 end, 1 residue past where the read stops, is filled in from the germline J gene. The germline CDR1 and CDR2 sequences are SGHSN and HYEKVE. CDR3 length: 14 residues. V was pared by 0 bases and J by 0 bases, with 8 bases between.

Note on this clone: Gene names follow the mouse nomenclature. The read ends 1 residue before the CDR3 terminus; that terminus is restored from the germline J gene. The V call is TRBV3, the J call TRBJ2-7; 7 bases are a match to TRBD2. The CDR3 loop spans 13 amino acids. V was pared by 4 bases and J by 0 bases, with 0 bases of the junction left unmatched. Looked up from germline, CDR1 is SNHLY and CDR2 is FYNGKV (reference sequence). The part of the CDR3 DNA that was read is TGTGCCAGCAGCTCTGGGGGCTCCTATGAACAGTAC. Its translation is CASSSGGSYEQY. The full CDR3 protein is CASSSGGSYEQYF.

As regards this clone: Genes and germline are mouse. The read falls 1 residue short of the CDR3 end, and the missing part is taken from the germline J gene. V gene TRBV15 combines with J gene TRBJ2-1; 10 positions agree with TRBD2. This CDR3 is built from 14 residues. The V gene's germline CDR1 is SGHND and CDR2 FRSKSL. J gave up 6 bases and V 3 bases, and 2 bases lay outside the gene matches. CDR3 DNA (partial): TGTGCCAGCAGTTTTAGGACTGGGGGTGCTGAGCAGTTC. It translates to CASSFRTGGAEQF. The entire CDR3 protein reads CASSFRTGGAEQFF. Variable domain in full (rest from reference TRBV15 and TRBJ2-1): DAGVTQTPRHEVAEKGQTIILKCEPVSGHNDLFWYRQTKIQGLELLSYFRSKSLMEDGGAFKDRFKAEMLNSSFSTLKIQPTEPKDSAVYLCASSFRTGGAEQFFGPGTRLTVL.

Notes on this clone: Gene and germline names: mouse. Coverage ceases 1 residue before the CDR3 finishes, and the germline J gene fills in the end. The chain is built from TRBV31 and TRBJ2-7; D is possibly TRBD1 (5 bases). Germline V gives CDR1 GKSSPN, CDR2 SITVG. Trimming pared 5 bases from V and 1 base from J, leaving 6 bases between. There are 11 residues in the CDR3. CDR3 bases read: TGTGCCTGGGGACAATCCTATGAACAGTAC. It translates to CAWGQSYEQY. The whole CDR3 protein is CAWGQSYEQYF.

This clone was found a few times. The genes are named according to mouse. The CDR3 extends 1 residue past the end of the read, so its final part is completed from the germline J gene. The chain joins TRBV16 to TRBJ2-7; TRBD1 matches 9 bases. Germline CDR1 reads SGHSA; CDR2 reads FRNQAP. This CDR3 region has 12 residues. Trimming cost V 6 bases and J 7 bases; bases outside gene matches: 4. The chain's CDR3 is CASRQGAREQYF. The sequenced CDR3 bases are TGTGCAAGCAGACAGGGGGCGAGGGAACAGTAC.

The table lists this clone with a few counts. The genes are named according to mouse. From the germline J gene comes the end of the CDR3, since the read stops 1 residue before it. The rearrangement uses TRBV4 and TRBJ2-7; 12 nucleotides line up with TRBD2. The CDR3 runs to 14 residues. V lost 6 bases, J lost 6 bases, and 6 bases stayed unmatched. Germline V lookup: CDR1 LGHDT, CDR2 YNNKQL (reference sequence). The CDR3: CASSPGLGGFEQYF. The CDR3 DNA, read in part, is TGTGCCAGCAGTCCGGGACTGGGGGGATTTGAACAGTAC.

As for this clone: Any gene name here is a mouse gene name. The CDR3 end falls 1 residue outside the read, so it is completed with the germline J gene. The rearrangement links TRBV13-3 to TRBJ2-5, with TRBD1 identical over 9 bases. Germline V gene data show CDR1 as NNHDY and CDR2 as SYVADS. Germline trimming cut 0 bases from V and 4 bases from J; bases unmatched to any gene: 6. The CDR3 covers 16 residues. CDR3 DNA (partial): TGTGCCAGCAGTGATGGGACAGGGGATGAGGAAGACACCCAGTAC. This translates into CASSDGTGDEEDTQY. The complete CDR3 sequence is CASSDGTGDEEDTQYF.

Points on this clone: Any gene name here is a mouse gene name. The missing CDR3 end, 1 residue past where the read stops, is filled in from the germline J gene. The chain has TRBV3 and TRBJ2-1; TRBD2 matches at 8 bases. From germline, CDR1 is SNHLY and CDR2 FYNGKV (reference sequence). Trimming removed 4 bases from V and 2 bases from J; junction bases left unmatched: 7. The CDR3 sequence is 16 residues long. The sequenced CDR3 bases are TGTGCCAGCAGCTCCGGCTGGGGGGAAGACTATGCTGAGCAGTTC. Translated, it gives CASSSGWGEDYAEQF. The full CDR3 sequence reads CASSSGWGEDYAEQFF.

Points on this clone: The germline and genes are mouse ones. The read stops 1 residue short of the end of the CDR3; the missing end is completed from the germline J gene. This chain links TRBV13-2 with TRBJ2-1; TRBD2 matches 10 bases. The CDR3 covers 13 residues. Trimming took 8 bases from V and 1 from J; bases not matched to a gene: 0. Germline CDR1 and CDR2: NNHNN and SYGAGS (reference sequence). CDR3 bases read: TGTGCCAGGGACTGGGGGAACTATGCTGAGCAGTTC. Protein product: CARDWGNYAEQF. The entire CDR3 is CARDWGNYAEQFF.

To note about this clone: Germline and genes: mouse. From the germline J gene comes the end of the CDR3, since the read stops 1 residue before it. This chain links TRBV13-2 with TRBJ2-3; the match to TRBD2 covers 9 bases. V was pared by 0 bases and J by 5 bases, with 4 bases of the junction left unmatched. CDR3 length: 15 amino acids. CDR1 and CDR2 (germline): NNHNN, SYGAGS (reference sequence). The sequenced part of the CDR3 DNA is TGTGCCAGCGGTGATGAACTGGGGGGAGGAGAAACGCTGTAT. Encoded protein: CASGDELGGGETLY. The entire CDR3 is CASGDELGGGETLYF.

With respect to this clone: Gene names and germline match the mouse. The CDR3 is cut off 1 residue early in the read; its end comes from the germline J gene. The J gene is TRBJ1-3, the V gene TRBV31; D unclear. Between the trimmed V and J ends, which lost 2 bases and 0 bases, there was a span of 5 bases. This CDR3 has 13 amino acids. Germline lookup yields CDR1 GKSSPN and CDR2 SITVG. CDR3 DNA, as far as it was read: TGTGCCTGGAGTGGGCATTCTGGAAATACGCTCTAT. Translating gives CAWSGHSGNTLY. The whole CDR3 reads CAWSGHSGNTLYF.

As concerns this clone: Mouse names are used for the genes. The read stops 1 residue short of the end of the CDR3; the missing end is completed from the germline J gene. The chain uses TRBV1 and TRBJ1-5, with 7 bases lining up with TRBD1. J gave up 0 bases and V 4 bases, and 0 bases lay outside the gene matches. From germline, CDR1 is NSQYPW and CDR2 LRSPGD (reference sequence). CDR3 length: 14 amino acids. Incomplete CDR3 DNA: TGCACCTGCAGTGGGGACAGTAACAACCAGGCTCCGCTT. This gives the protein CTCSGDSNNQAPL. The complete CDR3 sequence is CTCSGDSNNQAPLF.

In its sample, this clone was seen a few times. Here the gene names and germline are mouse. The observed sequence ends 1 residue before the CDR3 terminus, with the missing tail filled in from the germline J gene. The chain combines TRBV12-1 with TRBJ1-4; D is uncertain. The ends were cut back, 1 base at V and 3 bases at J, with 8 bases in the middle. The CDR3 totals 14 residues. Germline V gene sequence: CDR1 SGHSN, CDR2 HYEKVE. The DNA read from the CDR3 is TGTGCCAGCTCTCTGTCAGGCCCCAACGAAAGATTATTT. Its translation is CASSLSGPNERLF. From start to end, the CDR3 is CASSLSGPNERLFF.

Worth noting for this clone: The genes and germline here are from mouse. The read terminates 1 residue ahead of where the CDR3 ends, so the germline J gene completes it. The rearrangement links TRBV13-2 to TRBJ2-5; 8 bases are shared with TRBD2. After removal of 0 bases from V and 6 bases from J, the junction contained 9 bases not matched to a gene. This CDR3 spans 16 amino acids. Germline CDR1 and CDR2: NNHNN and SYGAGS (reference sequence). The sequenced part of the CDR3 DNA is TGTGCCAGCGGTGATGGGTCCCCGGGGGGGCGGGACACCCAGTAC. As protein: CASGDGSPGGRDTQY. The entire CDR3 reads CASGDGSPGGRDTQYF.

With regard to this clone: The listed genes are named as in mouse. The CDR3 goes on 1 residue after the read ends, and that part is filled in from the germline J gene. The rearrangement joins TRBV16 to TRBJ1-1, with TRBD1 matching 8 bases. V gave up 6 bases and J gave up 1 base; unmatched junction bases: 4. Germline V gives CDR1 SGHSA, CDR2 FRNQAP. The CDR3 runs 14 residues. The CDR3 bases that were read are TGTGCAAGCAGGGGGGGGACAGGGAACACAGAAGTCTTC. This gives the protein CASRGGTGNTEVF. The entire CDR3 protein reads CASRGGTGNTEVFF. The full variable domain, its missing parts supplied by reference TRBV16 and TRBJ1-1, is NAGVIQTPRHKVTGKGQEATLWCEPISGHSAVFWYRQTIVQGLEFLTYFRNQAPIDDSGMPKERFSAQMPNQSHSTLKIQSTQPQDSAVYLCASRGGTGNTEVFFGKGTRLTVV.

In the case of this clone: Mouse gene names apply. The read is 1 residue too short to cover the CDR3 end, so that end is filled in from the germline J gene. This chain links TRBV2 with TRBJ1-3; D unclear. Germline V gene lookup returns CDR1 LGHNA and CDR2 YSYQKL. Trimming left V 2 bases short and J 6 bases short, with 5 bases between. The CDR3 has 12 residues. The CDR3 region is CASSQSVNTLYF. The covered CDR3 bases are TGTGCCAGCAGCCAATCAGTAAATACGCTCTAT.

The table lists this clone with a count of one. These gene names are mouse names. The part of the CDR3 DNA that was read is TGTGCCAGCAGTGATTGGGGGCGAGCTGAGCAGTTC. Its translation is CASSDWGRAEQF. The entire CDR3 is CASSDWGRAEQFF. The chain carries TRBV13-3 and TRBJ2-1; perhaps D is TRBD1 or TRBD2 (6 bases each). The missing CDR3 end, 1 residue past where the read stops, is filled in from the germline J gene. Per the germline V gene, CDR1 is NNHDY and CDR2 is SYVADS. Trimming took off 1 base at V and 7 bases at J, with 9 bases between the two ends. This CDR3 region has 13 residues.

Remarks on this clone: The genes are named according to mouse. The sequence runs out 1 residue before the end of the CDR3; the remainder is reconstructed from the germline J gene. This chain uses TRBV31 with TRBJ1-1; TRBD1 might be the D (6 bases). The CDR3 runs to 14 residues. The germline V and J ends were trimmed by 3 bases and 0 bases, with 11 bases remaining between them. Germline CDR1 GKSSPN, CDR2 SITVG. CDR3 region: CAWSQGQANTEVFF. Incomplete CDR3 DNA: TGTGCCTGGAGCCAGGGACAAGCAAACACAGAAGTCTTC.

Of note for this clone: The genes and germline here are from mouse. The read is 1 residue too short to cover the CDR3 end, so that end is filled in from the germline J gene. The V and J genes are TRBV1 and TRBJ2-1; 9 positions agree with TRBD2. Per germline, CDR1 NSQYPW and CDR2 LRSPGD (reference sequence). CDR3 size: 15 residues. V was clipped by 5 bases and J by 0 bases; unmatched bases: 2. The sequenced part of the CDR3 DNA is TGCACCTGCAGTCCGACTGGGGGTAACTATGCTGAGCAGTTC. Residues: CTCSPTGGNYAEQF. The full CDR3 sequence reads CTCSPTGGNYAEQFF.

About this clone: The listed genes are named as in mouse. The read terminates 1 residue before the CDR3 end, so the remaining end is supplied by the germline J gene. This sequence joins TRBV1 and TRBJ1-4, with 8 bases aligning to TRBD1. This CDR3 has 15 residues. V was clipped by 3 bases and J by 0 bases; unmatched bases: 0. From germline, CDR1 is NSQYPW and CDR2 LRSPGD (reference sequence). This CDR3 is CTCSATGVSNERLFF. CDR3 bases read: TGCACCTGCAGTGCGACAGGGGTTTCCAACGAAAGATTATTT.

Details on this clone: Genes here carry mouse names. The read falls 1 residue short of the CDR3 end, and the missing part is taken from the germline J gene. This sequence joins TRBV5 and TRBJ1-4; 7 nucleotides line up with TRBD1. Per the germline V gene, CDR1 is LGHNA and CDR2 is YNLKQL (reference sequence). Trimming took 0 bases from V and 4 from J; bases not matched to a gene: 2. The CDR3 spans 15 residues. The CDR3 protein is CASSQERDSNERLFF. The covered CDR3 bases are TGTGCCAGCAGCCAAGAAAGGGACAGCAACGAAAGATTATTT.

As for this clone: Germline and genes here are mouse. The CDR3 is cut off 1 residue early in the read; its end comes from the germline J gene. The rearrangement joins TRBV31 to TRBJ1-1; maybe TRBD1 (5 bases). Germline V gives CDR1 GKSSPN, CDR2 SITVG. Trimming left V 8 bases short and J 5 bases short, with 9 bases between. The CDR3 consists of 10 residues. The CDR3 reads CARRDTEVFF. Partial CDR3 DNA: TGTGCCCGCAGGGATACAGAAGTCTTC.